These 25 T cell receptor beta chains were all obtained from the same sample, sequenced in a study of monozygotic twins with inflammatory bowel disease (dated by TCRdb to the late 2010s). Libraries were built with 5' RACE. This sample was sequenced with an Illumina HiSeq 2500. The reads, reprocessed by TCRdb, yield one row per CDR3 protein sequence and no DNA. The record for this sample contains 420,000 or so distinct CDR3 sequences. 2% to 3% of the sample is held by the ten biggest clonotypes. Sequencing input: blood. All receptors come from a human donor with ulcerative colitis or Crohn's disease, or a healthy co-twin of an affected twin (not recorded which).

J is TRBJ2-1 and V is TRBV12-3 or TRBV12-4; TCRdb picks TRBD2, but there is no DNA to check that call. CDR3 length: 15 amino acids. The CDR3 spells CASSWTSGAGNEQFF.

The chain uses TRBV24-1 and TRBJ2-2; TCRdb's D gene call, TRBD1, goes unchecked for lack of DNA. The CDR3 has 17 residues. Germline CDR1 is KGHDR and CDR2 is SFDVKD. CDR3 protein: CATSDPGQGIMAGELFF.

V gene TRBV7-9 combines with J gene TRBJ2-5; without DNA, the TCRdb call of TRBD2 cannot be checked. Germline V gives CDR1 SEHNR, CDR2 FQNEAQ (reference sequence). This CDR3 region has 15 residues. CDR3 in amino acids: CASSLPSGNQETQYF.

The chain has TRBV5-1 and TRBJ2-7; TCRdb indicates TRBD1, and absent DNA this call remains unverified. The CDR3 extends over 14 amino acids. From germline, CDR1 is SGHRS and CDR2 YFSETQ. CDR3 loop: CASTPGGVSYEQYF.

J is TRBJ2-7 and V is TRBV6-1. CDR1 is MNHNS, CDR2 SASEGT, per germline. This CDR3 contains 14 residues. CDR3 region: CASTIAVGPYEQYF.

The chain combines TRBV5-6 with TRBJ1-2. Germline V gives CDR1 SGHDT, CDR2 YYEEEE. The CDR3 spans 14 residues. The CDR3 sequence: CASTLGGVSYGYTF.

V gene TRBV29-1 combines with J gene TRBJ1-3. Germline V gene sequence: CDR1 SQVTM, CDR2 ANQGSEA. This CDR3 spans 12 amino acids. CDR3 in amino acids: CSVETGGNTIYF.

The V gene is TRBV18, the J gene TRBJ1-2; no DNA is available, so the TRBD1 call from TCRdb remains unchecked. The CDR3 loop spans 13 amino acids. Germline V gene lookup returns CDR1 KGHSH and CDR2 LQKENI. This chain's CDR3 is CASSPSDSRGYTF.

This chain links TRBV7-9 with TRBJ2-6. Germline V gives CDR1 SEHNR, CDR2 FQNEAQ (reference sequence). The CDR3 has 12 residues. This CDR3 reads CASSLNANVLTF.

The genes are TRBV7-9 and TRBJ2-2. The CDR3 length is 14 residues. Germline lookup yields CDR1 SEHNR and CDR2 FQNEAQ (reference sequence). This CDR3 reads CASSLISFSGELFF.

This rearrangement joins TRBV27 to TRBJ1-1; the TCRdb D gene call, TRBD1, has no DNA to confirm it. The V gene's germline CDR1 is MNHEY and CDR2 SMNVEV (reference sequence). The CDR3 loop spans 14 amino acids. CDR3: CASRAPSMDTEAFF.

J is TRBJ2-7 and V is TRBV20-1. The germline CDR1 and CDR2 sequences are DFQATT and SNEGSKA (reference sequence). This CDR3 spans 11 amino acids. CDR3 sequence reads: CSAGEFYEQYF.

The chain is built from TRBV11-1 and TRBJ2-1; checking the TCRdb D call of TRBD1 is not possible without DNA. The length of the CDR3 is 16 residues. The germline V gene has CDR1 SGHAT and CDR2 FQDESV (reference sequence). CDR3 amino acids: CASSRTGQGSYNEQFF.

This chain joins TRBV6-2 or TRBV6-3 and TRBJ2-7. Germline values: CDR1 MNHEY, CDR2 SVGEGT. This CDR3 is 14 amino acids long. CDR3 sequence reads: CASTGLQSIYEQYF.

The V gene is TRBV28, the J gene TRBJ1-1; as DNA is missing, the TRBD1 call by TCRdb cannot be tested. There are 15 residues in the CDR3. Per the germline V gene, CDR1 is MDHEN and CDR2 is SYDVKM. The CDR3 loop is CASSVLQGLNTEAFF.

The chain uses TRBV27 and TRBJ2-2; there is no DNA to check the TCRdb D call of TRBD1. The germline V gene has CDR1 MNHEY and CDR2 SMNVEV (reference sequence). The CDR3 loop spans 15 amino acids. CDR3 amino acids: CASSFGTGSTGELFF.

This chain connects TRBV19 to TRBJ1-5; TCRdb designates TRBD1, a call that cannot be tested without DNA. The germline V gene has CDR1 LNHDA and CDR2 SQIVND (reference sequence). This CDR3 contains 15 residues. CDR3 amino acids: CASSIGDRLNQPQHF.

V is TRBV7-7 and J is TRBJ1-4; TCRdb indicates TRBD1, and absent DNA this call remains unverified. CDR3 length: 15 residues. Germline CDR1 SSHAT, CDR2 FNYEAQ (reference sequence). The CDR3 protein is CASSPTDGVNEKLFF.

The CDR3 sequence is CASSVSPAGNYGYTF. The chain combines TRBV6-1 with TRBJ1-2. Germline lookup yields CDR1 MNHNS and CDR2 SASEGT. The CDR3 contains 15 residues.

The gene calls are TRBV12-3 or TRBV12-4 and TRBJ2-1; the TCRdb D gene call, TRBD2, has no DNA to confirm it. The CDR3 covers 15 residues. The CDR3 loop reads CASSLWGEGSNEQFF.

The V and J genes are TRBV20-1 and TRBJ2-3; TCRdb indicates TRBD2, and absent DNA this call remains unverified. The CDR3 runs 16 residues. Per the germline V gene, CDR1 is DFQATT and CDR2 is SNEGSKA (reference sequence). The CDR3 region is CSARRVAGGMTDTQYF.

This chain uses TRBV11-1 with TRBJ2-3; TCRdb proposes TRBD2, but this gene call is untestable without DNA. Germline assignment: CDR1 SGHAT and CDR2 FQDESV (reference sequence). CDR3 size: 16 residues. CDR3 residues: CASSLGPSGGTDTQYF.

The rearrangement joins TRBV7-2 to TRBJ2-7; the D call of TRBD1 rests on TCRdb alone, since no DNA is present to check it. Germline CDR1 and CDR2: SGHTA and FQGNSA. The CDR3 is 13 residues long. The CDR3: CASSLARDLEQYF.

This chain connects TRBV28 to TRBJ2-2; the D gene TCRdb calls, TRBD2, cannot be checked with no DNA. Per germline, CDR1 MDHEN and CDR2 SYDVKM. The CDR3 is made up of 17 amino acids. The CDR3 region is CASSLVSGTSTSGELFF.

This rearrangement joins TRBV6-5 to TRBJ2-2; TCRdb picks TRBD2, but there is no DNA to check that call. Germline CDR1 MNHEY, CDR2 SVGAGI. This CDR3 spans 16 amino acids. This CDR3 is CASSYYQGGVTGELFF.